These T cell receptor beta chains were read from a single sample in a study of patients and donors after allogeneic stem cell transplantation. MiXCR, applied by TCRdb to the RT-PCR reads, yields one record per CDR3 protein. The data contain about a million distinct CDR3 sequences, more than 15% of them singletons. Source material: blood, either unsorted or a sorted T cell fraction (not recorded which). The receptors originated from a human donor who was either an allogeneic HSCT recipient or a stem cell or donor lymphocyte infusion donor (not recorded which). It is not recorded whose cells these are; they may come from a transplant donor. The CDR3 runs from the conserved cysteine through the conserved F or W. The order of the fields is J gene, V gene, D gene, clone size, CDR3 protein, CDR3 DNA. D genes are given only for firm matches. Only part of the rows carry a size: once, few, many, or a class if the clone is expanded.

TRBJ2-1	TRBV20-1	TRBD2	few	CSARVPWGSGSYNEQFF	TGCAGTGCTAGAGTCCCCTGGGGTAGCGGGAGCTACAATGAGCAGTTCTTC
TRBJ1-2	TRBV15	NA	few	CATSRDLSGANYGYTF	TGTGCCACCAGCAGAGATCTATCGGGGGCTAACTATGGCTACACCTTC
TRBJ2-7	TRBV7-9	NA	few	CASSARLASKTYEQYF	TGTGCCAGCAGCGCACGTCTAGCTAGTAAAACCTACGAGCAGTACTTC
TRBJ2-3	TRBV5-1	NA	many	CASSLDGRGTDTQYF	TGTGCCAGCAGCTTAGACGGCAGGGGCACAGATACGCAGTATTTT
TRBJ2-5	TRBV7-2	NA	NA	CASSPMLETQYF	TGTGCCAGCAGCCCCATGCTGGAGACCCAGTACTTC
TRBJ1-5	TRBV12-3/TRBV12-4	NA	many	CASTPGYNQPQHF	TGTGCCAGCACCCCTGGCTACAATCAGCCCCAGCATTTT
TRBJ2-7	TRBV24-1	TRBD2	few	CATSGEGYEQYF	TGTGCCACCAGTGGGGAGGGCTACGAGCAGTACTTC
TRBJ2-1	TRBV20-1	NA	few	CSALLHEQFF	TGCAGTGCCCTACTCCATGAGCAGTTCTTC
TRBJ1-2	TRBV5-1	NA	many	CASSPDGTYGYTF	TGCGCCAGCAGCCCCGACGGTACCTATGGCTACACCTTC
TRBJ1-1	TRBV20-1	NA	NA	CSAIGNGDTEAFF	TGCAGTGCTATCGGTAACGGGGACACTGAAGCTTTCTTT